This entry features one T cell receptor (beta chain) sequence. Antigen unknown. In TCRdb, the PCR reads were re-called with MiXCR into one record per CDR3 protein. This table holds approximately 20,000 distinct CDR3 sequences, 20% to 25% found once. These data are taken from a study of molecular identifiers for immune sequencing clone quantification. For the study at large: Replicate experiments divided RNA from around 18,000 or 91,000 naive CD8 cells into five parts and sequenced four.

The CDR3 has 15 amino acids. Germline values: CDR1 MNHEY, CDR2 SVGEGT. Trimming removed 8 bases at V and 3 bases at J, with 19 bases between. General study findings and limits: It was shown that clones above 20 RNA copies held over 97% of effector molecules, but under 1% in naive cells.

The sequencing sample was made of naive CD8+ T cells from blood, with Jurkat cell RNA spiked in. Subset: FACS-sorted CD8+CD4-CCR7+CD45RA+ naive T cells. V and J are TRBV6-2 or TRBV6-3 and TRBJ1-1; D might be TRBD1 (5 bases). This TCR was recovered from a human donor in good health. Some libraries in this study had Jurkat cell RNA spiked in. CDR3 loop: CASYYPSGTDTEAFF. The CDR3 DNA follows: TGTGCCAGCTACTACCCCTCGGGGACCGACACTGAAGCTTTCTTT.